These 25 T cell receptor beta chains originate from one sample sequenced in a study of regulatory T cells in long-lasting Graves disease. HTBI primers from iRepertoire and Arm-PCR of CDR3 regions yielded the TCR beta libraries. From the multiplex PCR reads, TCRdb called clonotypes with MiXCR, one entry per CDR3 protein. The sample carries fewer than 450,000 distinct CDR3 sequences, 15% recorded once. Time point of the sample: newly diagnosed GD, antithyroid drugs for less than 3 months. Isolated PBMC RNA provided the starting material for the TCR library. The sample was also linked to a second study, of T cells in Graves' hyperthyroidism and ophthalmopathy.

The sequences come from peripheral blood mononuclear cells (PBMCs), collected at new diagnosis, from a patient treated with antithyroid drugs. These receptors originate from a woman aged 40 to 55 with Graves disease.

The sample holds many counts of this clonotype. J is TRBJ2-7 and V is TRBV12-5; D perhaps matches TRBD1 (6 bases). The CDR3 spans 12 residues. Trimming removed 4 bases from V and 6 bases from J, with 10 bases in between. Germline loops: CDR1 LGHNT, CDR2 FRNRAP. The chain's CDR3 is CASGSETGEQYF. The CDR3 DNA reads TGTGCTAGTGGTTCAGAGACAGGCGAGCAGTACTTC. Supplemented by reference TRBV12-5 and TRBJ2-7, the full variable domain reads DARVTQTPRHKVTEMGQEVTMRCQPILGHNTVFWYRQTMMQGLELLAYFRNRAPLDDSGMPKDRFSAEMPDATLATLKIQPSEPRDSAVYFCASGSETGEQYFGPGTRLTVT.

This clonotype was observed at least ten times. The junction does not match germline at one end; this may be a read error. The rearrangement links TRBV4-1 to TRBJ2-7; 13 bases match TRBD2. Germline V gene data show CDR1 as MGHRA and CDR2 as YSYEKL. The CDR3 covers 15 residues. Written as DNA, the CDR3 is TGTGCCAGCAGCCAAGGACTAGCGGGAGCCTACGAGCAGTACTTC. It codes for CASSQGLAGAYEQYF.

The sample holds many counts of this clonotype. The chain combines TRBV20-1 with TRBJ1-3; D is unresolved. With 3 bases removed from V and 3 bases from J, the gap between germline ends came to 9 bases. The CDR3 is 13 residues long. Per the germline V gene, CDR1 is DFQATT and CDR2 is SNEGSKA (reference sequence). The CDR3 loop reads CSASRENGNTIYF. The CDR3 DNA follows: TGCAGTGCTAGTAGGGAGAATGGAAACACCATATATTTT.

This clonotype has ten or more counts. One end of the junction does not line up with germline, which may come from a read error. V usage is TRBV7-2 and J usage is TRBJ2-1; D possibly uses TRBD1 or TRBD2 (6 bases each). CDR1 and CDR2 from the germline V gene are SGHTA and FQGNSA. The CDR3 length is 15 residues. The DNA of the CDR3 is TGTGCCAGCAACTTAGGGGGGTTCGCCTACAATGAGCAGTTCTTC. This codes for CASNLGGFAYNEQFF. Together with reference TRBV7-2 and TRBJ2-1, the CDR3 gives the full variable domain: GAGVSQSPSNKVTEKGKDVELRCDPISGHTALYWYRQSLGQGLEFLIYFQGNSAPDKSGLPSDRFSAERTGGSVSTLTIQRTQQEDSAVYLCASNLGGFAYNEQFFGPGTRLTVL.

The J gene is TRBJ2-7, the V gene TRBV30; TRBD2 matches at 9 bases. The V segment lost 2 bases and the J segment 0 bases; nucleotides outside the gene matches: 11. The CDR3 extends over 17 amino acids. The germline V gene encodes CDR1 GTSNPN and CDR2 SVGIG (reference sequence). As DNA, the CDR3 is TGTGCCTGGAGTCCCCCTAGCGGGACCTCGAGCTCCTACGAGCAGTACTTC. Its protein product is CAWSPPSGTSSSYEQYF.

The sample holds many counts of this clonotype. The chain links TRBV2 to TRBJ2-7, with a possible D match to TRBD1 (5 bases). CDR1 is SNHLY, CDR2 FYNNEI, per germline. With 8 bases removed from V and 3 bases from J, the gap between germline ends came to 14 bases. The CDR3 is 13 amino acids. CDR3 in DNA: TGTGCCAGCCAGCCCAGGGTTGGCTACGAGCAGTACTTC. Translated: CASQPRVGYEQYF.

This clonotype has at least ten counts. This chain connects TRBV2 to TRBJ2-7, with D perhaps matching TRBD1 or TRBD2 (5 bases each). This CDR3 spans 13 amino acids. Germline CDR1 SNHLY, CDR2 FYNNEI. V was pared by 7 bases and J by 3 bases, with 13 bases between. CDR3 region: CASKVREFYEQYF. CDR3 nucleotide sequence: TGTGCCAGCAAGGTCAGGGAGTTCTACGAGCAGTACTTC.

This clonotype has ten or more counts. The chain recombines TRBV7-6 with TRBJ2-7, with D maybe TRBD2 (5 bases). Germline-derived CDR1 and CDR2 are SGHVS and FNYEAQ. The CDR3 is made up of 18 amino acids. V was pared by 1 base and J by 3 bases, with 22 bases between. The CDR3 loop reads CASSLESRRFGDSYEQYF. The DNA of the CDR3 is TGTGCCAGCAGCTTAGAATCTCGCCGTTTCGGGGATAGCTACGAGCAGTACTTC.

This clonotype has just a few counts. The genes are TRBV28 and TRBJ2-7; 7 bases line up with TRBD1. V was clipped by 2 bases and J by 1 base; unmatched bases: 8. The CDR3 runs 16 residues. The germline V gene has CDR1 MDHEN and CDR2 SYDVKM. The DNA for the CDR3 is TGTGCCAGCAGTTTAATTATCGGGACAGCTTCCTACGAGCAGTACTTC. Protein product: CASSLIIGTASYEQYF. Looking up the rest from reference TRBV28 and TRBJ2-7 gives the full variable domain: DVKVTQSSRYLVKRTGEKVFLECVQDMDHENMFWYRQDPGLGLRLIYFSYDVKMKEKGDIPEGYSVSREKKERFSLILESASTNQTSMYLCASSLIIGTASYEQYFGPGTRLTVT.

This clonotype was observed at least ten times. For the CDR3, the DNA is TGTGCTAGTGGTTTGGTACTCCCCGAGGTGGGTGAGCAGTTCTTC. This sequence encodes CASGLVLPEVGEQFF. The chain uses TRBV12-5 and TRBJ2-1; unclear D gene. In germline, CDR1 is LGHNT, CDR2 FRNRAP. This CDR3 has 15 residues. V was pared by 0 bases and J by 9 bases, with 15 bases between. Variable domain in full (rest from reference TRBV12-5 and TRBJ2-1): DARVTQTPRHKVTEMGQEVTMRCQPILGHNTVFWYRQTMMQGLELLAYFRNRAPLDDSGMPKDRFSAEMPDATLATLKIQPSEPRDSAVYFCASGLVLPEVGEQFFGPGTRLTVL.

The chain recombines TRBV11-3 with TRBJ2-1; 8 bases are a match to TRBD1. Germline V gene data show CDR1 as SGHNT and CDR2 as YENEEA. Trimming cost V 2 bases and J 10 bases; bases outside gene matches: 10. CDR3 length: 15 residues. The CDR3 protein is CASSLSQGARAEQFF. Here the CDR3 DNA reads TGTGCCAGCAGCTTAAGTCAGGGGGCTCGGGCCGAGCAGTTCTTC.

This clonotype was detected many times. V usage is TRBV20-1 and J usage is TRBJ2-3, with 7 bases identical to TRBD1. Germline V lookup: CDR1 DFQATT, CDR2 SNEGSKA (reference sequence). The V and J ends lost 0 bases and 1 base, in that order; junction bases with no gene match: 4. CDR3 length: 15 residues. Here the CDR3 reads CSARDMRGRTDTQYF. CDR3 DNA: TGCAGTGCTAGAGATATGAGGGGGCGCACAGATACGCAGTATTTT.

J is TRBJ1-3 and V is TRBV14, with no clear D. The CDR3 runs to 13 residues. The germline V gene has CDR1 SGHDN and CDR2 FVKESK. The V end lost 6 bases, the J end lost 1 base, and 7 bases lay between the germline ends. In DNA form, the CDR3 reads TGTGCCAGCAGGCCGCCTTCTGGAAACACCATATATTTT. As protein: CASRPPSGNTIYF.

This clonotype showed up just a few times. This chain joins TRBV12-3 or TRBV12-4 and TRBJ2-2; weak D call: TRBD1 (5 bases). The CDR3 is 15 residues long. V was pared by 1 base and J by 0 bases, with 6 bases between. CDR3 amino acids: CASSLVTANTGELFF. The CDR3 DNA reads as TGTGCCAGCAGTTTAGTGACAGCGAACACCGGGGAGCTGTTTTTT.

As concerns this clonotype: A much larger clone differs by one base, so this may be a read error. CDR3 amino acids: CTSFGTGDAQYF. The DNA for the CDR3 is TGTACCAGCTTCGGGACAGGGGATGCCCAGTACTTC. This sequence joins TRBV2 and TRBJ2-5, with 10 bases identical to TRBD1. Germline V CDR1 and CDR2: SNHLY, FYNNEI. The CDR3 consists of 12 residues.

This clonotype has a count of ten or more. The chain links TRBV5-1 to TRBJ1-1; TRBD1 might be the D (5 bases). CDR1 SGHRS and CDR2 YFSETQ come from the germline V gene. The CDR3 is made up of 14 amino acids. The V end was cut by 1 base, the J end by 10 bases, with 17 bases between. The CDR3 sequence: CASSLTDGGVGAFF. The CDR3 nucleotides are TGCGCCAGCAGCTTGACAGATGGAGGGGTCGGAGCTTTCTTT.

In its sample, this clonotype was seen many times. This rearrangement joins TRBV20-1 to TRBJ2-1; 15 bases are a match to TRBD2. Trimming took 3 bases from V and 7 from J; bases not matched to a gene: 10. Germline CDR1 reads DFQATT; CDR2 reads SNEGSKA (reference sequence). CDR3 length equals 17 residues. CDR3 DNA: TGCAGTGCTAGTGACCGAGGGACTAGCGGGAGGAGGAATGAGCAGTTCTTC. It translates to CSASDRGTSGRRNEQFF.

The CDR3 loop reads CASSPRLSGSGSSRYNEQFF. CDR3 DNA: TGTGCCAGCAGCCCCCGACTTAGCGGGAGTGGAAGTTCGAGGTACAATGAGCAGTTCTTC. The chain is built from TRBV7-9 and TRBJ2-1, with 9 positions matching TRBD2. Germline V CDR1 and CDR2: SEHNR, FQNEAQ (reference sequence). The V segment lost 5 bases and the J segment 4 bases; nucleotides outside the gene matches: 21. The CDR3 runs to 20 residues.

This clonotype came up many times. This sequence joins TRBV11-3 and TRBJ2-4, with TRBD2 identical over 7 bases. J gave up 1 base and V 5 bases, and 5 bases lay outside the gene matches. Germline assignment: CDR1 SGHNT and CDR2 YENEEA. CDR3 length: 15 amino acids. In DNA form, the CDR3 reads TGTGCCAGCAGCCGAAGCGGGATTGCCAAAAACATTCAGTACTTC. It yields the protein CASSRSGIAKNIQYF. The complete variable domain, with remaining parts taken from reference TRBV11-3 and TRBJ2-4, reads EAGVVQSPRYKIIEKKQPVAFWCNPISGHNTLYWYLQNLGQGPELLIRYENEEAVDDSQLPKDRFSAERLKGVDSTLKIQPAELGDSAVYLCASSRSGIAKNIQYFGAGTRLSVL.

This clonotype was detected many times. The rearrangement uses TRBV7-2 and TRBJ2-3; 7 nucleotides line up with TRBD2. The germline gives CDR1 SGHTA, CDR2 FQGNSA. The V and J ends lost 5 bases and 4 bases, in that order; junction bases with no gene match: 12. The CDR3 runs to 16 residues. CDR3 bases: TGTGCCAGCAGCCCACTAGGCCCTCTAGCGGCAGATACGCAGTATTTT. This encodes CASSPLGPLAADTQYF.

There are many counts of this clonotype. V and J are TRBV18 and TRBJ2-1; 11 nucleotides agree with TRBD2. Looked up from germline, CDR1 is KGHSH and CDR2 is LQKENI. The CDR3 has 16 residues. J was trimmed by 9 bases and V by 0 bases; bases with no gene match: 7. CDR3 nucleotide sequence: TGTGCCAGCTCACCACCACTCGGGACTAGCGGACGTGAGCAGTTCTTC. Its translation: CASSPPLGTSGREQFF.

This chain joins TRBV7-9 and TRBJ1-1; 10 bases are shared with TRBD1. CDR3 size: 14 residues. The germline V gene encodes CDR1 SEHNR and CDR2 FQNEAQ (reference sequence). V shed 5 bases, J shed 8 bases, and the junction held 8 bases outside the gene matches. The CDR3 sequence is CASSPRTGGSEAFF. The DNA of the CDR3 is TGTGCCAGCAGCCCACGGACAGGGGGTTCGGAAGCTTTCTTT.

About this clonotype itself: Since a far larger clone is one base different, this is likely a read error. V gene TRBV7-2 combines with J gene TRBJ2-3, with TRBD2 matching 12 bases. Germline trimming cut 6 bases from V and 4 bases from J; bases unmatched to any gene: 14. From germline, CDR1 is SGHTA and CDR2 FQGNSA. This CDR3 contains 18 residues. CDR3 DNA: TGTGCCAGCAGACCAACCCTGCGGACTAGCGGGAAAGCAGATACGCAGTATTTT. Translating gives CASRPTLRTSGKADTQYF.

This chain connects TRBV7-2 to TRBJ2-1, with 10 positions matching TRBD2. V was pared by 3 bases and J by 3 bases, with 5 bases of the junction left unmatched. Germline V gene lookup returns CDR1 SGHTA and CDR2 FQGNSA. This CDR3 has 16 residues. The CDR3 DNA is TGTGCCAGCAGCTTTGCCAGGACTAGCGGCTACAATGAGCAGTTCTTC. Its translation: CASSFARTSGYNEQFF.

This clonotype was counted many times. The CDR3 sequence is CATKGGRYTDTQYF. The CDR3 nucleotides are TGTGCCACCAAAGGGGGGCGGTACACAGATACGCAGTATTTT. The rearrangement joins TRBV10-3 to TRBJ2-3; D possibly uses TRBD1 or TRBD2 (6 bases each). Germline V lookup: CDR1 ENHRY, CDR2 SYGVKD. V lost 10 bases, J lost 2 bases, and 16 bases lay in between. This CDR3 comprises 14 residues.